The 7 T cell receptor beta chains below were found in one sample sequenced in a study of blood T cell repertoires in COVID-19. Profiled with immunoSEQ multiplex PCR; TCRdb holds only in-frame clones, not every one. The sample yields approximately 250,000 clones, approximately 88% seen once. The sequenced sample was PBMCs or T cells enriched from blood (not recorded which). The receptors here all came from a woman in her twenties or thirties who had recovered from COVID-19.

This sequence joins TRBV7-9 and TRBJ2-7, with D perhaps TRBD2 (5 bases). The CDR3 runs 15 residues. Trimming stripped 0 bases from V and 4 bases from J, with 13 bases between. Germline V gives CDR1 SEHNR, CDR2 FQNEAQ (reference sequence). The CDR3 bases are TGTGCCAGCAGCTTAGCGAGTGGGAGAAGTTACGAGCAGTACTTC. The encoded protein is CASSLASGRSYEQYF. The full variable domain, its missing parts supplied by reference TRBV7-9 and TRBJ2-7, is DTGVSQNPRHKITKRGQNVTFRCDPISEHNRLYWYRQTLGQGPEFLTYFQNEAQLEKSRLLSDRFSAERPKGSFSTLEIQRTEQGDSAMYLCASSLASGRSYEQYFGPGTRLTVT.

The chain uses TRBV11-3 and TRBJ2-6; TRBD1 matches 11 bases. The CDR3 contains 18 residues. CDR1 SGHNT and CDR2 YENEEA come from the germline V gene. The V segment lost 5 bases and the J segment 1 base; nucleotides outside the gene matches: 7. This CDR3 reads CASSPDRGPMSGANVLTF. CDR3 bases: TGTGCCAGCAGCCCGGACAGGGGGCCCATGTCTGGGGCCAACGTCCTGACTTTC.

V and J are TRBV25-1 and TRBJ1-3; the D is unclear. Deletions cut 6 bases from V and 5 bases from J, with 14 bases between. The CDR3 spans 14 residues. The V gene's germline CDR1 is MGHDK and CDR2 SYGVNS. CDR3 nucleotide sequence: TGTGCCAGCAGCCCCGAGGGAGGGAGAAACACCATATATTTT. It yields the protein CASSPEGGRNTIYF.

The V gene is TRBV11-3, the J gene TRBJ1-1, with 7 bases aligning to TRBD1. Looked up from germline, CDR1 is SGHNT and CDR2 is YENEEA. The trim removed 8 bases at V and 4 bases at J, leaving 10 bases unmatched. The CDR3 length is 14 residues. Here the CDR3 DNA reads TGTGCCAGCCGCGTCGGGGGACAGTCCACTGAAGCTTTCTTT. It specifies CASRVGGQSTEAFF.

The CDR3 sequence: CASTPWGDFSPSYEQYF. The CDR3 DNA reads as TGTGCCAGCACCCCCTGGGGGGATTTTTCCCCATCCTACGAGCAGTACTTC. This chain connects TRBV5-5 to TRBJ2-7, with D tentatively TRBD2 (6 bases). CDR1 and CDR2 (germline): SGHKS, YYEKEE (reference sequence). V lost 6 bases and J lost 1, with 23 bases in between. This CDR3 has 17 residues.

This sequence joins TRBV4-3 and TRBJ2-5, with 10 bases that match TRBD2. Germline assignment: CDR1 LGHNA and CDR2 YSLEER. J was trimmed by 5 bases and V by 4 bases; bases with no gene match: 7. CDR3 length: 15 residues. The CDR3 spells CASSRAGGPGETQYF. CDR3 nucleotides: TGCGCCAGCAGCCGAGCGGGGGGGCCGGGGGAGACCCAGTACTTC.

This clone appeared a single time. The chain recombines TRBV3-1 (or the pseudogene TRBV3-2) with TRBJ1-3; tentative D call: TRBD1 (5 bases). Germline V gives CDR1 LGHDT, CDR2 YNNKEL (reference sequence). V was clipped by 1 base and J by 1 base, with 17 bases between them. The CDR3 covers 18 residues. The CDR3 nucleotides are TGTGCCAGCAGCCAAGGATCCCGAAAGGGGAGGTCTGGAAACACCATATATTTT. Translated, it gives CASSQGSRKGRSGNTIYF.